This T cell receptor beta chain derives from a study of OX40 agonist ivuxolimab in advanced cancers. The wider study: The study treated patients with ivuxolimab, an agonistic anti-OX40 (CD134) antibody. Of mixed ages from about 20 to 80 and averaging approximately 60 years, the group was about 80% male. Findings and limits, study-wide: Certain nonresponding patients likewise had low normalized T-cell clonal expansion.

With regard to this clone: As yet, its antigen is unknown.

The table came from immunoSEQ multiplex PCR; TCRdb's copy has only in-frame clones and leaves some out. The sample comprises 50,000 to 65,000 clones, approximately 91% of which are singletons, and 0.77% rests with the top ten. Germline loops: CDR1 SGHTA, CDR2 FQGTGA. The CDR3 length is 15 residues. Trimming removed 1 base from V and 5 bases from J, with 12 bases in between. This specimen consisted of CD4+ or CD8+ T cells sorted from blood, obtained in a trial of the OX40 agonist ivuxolimab. This TCR was recovered from an adult with an advanced solid tumor such as melanoma, head and neck, liver or kidney cancer. V is TRBV7-3 and J is TRBJ2-1, with D possibly TRBD2 on 5 matching bases. The CDR3 region has the DNA TGTGCCAGCAGCTTAAGTGGGAGCAGGAACAATGAGCAGTTCTTC. The encoded protein is CASSLSGSRNNEQFF.